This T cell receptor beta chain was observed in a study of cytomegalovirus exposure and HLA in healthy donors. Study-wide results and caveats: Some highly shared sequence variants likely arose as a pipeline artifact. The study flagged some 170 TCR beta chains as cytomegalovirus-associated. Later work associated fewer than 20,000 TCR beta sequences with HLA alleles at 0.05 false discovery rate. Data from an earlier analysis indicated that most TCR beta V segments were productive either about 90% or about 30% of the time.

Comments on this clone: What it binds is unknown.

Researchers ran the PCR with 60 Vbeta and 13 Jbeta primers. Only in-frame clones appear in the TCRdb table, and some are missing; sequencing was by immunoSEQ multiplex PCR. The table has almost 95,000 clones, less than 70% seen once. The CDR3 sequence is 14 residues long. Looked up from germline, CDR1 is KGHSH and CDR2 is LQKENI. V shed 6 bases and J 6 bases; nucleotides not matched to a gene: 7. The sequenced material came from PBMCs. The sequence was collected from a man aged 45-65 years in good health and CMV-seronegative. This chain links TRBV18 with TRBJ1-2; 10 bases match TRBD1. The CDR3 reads CASSHTTGGDGYTF. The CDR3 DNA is TGTGCCAGCTCTCATACGACAGGGGGCGATGGCTACACCTTC.